This T cell receptor (beta chain) was identified during a study of blood T cell repertoires in COVID-19. Whole-study context: Samples came from the United States, Italy and Spain, spanning acute and convalescent COVID-19. Nucleic acid was either cDNA or gDNA, and it came from T cells, B-cell-depleted T cells, or PBMCs.

The authors' processing: Scientists estimated how many nucleated cells there were by amplifying reference gene primers. Repertoires were generated with immunoSEQ multiplex PCR, while TCRdb's copy carries only in-frame clones and drops some. That table supplies the V and J calls and clone size; D and trimming were determined from the DNA. The sample has under 200,000 clones, roughly 87% seen once; the top ten hold about 5.7%. CDR3 length: 20 residues. The V end was cut by 2 bases, the J end by 3 bases, with 30 bases between. CDR1 is SGDLS and CDR2 is YYNGEE in the germline V gene. The material sequenced was peripheral blood. The rearrangement joins TRBV9 to TRBJ2-7; D might be TRBD2 (12 bases). The receptor's source is a woman in her thirties or forties with acute or convalescent COVID-19. The CDR3 loop reads CASSVGQGDLGLAGLYEQYF. Here the CDR3 DNA reads TGTGCCAGCAGCGTGGGACAGGGGGACTTAGGACTAGCGGGGCTCTACGAGCAGTACTTC.